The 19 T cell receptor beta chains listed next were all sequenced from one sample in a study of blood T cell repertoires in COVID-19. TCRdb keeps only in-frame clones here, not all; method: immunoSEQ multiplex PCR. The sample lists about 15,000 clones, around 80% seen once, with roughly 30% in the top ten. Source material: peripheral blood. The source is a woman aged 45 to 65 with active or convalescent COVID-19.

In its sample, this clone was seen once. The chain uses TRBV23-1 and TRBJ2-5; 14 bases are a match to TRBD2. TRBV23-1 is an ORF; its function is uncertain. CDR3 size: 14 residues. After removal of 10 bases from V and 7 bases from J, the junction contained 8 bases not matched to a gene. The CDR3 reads CANPGLAGVGTQYF. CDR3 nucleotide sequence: TGCGCCAACCCGGGACTAGCGGGAGTGGGGACCCAGTACTTC.

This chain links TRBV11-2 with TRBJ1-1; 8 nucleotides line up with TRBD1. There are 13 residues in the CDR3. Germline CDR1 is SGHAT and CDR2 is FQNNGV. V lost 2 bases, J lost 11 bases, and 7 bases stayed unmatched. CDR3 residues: CASSLLPGGDAFF. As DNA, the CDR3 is TGTGCCAGCAGCTTATTACCAGGGGGCGATGCTTTCTTT.

The CDR3 bases are TGTGCCAGCAGCGTCACACTAGCGGGGGAGGGTGAGCAGTTCTTC. Translated: CASSVTLAGEGEQFF. The chain recombines TRBV9 with TRBJ2-1, with TRBD2 identical over 11 bases. Germline assignment: CDR1 SGDLS and CDR2 YYNGEE. V lost 2 bases and J lost 9; bases outside the gene matches: 7. This CDR3 is 15 amino acids long.

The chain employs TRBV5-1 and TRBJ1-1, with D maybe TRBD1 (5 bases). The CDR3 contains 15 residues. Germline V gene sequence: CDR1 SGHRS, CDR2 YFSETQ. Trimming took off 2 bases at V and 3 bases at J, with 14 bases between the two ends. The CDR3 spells CASSFFAGGDTEAFF. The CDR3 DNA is TGCGCCAGCAGCTTCTTCGCGGGGGGAGACACTGAAGCTTTCTTT.

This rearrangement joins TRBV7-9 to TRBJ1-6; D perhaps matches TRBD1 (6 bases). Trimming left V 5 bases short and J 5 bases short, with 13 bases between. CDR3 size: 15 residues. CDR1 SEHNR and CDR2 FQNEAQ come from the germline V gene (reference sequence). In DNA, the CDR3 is TGTGCCAGCAGCACCTGGGACATCGATAATTCACCCCTCCACTTT. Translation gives CASSTWDIDNSPLHF.

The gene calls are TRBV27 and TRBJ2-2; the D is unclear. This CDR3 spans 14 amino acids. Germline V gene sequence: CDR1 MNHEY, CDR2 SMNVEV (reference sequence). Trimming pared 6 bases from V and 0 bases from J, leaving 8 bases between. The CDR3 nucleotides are TGTGCCAGCAGGGAGAATGCGAACACCGGGGAGCTGTTTTTT. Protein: CASRENANTGELFF.

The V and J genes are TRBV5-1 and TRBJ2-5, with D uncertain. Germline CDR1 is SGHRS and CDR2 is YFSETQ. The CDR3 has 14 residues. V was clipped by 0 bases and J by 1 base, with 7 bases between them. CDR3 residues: CASSLGAAQETQYF. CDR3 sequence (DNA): TGCGCCAGCAGCTTGGGGGCAGCCCAAGAGACCCAGTACTTC.

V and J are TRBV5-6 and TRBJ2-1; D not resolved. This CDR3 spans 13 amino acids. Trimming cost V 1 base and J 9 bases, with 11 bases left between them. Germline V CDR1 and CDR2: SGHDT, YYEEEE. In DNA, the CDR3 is TGTGCCAGCAGCTTGACAGCCCATGGTGAGCAGTTCTTC. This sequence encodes CASSLTAHGEQFF.

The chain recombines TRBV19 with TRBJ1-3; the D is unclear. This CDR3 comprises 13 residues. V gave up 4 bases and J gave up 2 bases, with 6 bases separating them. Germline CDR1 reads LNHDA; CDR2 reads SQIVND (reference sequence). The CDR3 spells CASSTETGNTIYF. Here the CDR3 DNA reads TGTGCCAGTAGTACGGAGACTGGAAACACCATATATTTT.

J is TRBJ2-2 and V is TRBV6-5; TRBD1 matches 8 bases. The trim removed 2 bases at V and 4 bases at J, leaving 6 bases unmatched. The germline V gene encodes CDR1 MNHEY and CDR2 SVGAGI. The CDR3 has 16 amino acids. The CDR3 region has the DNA TGTGCCAGCAGTTACAGGGACAGGTTGGGCACCGGGGAGCTGTTTTTT. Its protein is CASSYRDRLGTGELFF.

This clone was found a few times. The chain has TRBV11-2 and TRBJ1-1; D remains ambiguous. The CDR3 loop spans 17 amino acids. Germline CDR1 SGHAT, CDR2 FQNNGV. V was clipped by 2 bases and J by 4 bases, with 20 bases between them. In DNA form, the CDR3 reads TGTGCCAGCAGCTTATTCGCCCCAATCGGGAGAAGCACTGAAGCTTTCTTT. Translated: CASSLFAPIGRSTEAFF.

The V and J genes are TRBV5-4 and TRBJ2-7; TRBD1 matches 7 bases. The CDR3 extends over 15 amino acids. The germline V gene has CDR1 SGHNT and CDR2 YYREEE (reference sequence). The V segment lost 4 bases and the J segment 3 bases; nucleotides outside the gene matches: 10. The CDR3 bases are TGTGCCAGCAGCCAACAGACAGGGCCCCTCTACGAGCAGTACTTC. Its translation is CASSQQTGPLYEQYF.

The CDR3 sequence: CASSQDLSGEQYF. The CDR3 bases are TGTGCCAGCAGCCAAGACCTCTCGGGCGAGCAGTACTTC. The chain has TRBV4-2 and TRBJ2-7; D gene uncertain. Trimming took off 0 bases at V and 6 bases at J, with 9 bases between the two ends. Germline values: CDR1 LGHNA, CDR2 YNFKEQ. The CDR3 sequence is 13 residues long.

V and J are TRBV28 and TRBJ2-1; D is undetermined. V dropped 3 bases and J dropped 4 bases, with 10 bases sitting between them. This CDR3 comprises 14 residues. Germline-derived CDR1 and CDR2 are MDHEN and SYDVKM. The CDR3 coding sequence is TGTGCCAGCAGTTTGTGGGCCCGATACAATGAGCAGTTCTTC. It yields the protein CASSLWARYNEQFF.

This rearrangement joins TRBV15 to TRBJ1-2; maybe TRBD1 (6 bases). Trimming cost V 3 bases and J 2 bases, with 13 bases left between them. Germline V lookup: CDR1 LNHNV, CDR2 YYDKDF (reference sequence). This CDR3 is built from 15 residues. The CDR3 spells CATSSTGPRNYGYTF. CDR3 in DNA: TGTGCCACCAGCAGTACAGGGCCGAGGAACTATGGCTACACCTTC.

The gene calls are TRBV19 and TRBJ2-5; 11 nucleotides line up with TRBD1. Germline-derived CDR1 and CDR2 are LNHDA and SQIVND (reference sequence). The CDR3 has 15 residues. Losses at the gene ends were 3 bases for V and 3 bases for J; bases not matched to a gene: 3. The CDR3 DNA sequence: TGTGCCAGTAGTATGGACAGGGGGCAAAAAGAGACCCAGTACTTC. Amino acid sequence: CASSMDRGQKETQYF.

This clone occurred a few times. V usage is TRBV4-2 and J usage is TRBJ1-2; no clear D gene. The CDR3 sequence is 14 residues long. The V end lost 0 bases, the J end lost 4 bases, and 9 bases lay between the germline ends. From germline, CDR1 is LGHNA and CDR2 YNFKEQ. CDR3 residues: CASSQDPGIYGYTF. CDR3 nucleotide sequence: TGTGCCAGCAGCCAAGATCCAGGCATCTATGGCTACACCTTC.

CDR3: CASSQAGELFF. The CDR3 coding sequence is TGTGCCAGCAGCCAAGCAGGGGAGCTGTTTTTT. The chain couples TRBV3-1 (or the pseudogene TRBV3-2) to TRBJ2-2; D unresolved. The germline V gene has CDR1 LGHDT and CDR2 YNNKEL (reference sequence). CDR3 length: 11 residues. V was pared by 1 base and J by 8 bases, with 2 bases between.

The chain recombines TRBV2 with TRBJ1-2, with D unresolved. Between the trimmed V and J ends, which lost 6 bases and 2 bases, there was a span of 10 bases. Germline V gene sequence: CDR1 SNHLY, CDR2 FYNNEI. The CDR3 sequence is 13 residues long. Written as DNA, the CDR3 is TGTGCCAGCAGCCCTCAGGTGAACTATGGCTACACCTTC. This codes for CASSPQVNYGYTF.